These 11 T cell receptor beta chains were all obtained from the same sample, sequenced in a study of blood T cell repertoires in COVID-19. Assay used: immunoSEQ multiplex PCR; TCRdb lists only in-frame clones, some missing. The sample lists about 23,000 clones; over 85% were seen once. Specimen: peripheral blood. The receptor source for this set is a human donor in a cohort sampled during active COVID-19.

The CDR3 sequence: CASSLEDGGVYEQYF. Written as DNA, the CDR3 is TGCGCCAGCAGCTTGGAAGACGGCGGTGTGTACGAGCAGTACTTC. The gene calls are TRBV5-1 and TRBJ2-7; no reliable D call. Germline V gene sequence: CDR1 SGHRS, CDR2 YFSETQ. The CDR3 contains 15 residues. The V and J ends lost 0 bases and 4 bases respectively, with 14 bases between them.

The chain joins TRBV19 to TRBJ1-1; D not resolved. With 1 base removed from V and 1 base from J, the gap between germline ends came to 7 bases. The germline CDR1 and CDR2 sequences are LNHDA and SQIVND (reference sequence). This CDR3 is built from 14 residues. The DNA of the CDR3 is TGTGCCAGTAGTATAGTCGGGTGGAACACTGAAGCTTTCTTT. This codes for CASSIVGWNTEAFF.

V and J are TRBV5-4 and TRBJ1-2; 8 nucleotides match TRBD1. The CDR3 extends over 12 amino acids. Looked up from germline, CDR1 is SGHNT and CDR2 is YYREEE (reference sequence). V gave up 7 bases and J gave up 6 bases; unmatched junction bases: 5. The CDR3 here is CASSKTGDGYTF. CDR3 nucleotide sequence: TGTGCCAGCTCCAAGACAGGGGATGGCTACACCTTC. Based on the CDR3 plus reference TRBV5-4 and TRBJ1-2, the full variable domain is ETGVTQSPTHLIKTRGQQVTLRCSSQSGHNTVSWYQQALGQGPQFIFQYYREEENGRGNFPPRFSGLQFPNYSSELNVNALELDDSALYLCASSKTGDGYTFGSGTRLTVV.

The CDR3 nucleotides read TGCGCCAGCAGCTTCGCAGGGAACACTGAAGCTTTCTTT. This codes for CASSFAGNTEAFF. V usage is TRBV5-1 and J usage is TRBJ1-1; no clear D gene. Germline values: CDR1 SGHRS, CDR2 YFSETQ. The germline V and J ends were trimmed by 2 bases and 1 base, with 6 bases remaining between them. The CDR3 spans 13 residues.

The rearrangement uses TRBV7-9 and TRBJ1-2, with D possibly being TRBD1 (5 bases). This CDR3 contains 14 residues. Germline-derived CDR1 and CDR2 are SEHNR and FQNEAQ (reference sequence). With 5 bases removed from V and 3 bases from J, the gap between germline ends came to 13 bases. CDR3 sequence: CASSQFGGDYGYTF. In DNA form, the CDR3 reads TGTGCCAGCAGCCAGTTTGGAGGGGACTATGGCTACACCTTC.

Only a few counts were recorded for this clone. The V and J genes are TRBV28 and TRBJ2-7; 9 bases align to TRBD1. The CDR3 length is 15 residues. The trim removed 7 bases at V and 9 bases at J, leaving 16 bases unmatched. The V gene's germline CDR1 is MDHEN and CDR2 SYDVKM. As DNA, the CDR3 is TGTGCCAGCACCTCCCAAGGACAGGGGAGTCGAGGGCAGTACTTC. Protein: CASTSQGQGSRGQYF.

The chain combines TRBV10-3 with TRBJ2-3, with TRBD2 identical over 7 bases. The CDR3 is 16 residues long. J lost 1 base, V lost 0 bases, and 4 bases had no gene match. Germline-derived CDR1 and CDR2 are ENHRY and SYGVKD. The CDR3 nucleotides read TGTGCCATCAGTGAGTCGACTAGCCTGCGCACAGATACGCAGTATTTT. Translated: CAISESTSLRTDTQYF.

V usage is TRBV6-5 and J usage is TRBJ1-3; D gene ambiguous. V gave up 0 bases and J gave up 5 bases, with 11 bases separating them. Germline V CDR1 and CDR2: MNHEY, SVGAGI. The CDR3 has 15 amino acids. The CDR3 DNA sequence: TGTGCCAGCAGTTACTCGGGAGACGGGCGAAACACCATATATTTT. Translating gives CASSYSGDGRNTIYF.

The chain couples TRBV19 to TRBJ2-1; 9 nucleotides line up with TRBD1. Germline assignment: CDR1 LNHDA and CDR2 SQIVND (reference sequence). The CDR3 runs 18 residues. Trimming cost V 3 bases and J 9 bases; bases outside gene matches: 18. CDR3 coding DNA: TGTGCCAGTAGTATCGGGCGCGCTGGGACAGGGAAGCAGGGTGAGCAGTTCTTC. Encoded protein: CASSIGRAGTGKQGEQFF.

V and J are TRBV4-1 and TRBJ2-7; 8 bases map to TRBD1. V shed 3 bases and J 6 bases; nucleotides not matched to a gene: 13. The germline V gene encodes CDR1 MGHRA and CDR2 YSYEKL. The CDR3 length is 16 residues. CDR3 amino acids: CASSQEAGTGFREQYF. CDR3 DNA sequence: TGCGCCAGCAGCCAGGAGGCCGGGACAGGCTTTCGCGAGCAGTACTTC.

As DNA, the CDR3 is TGCGCCAGCAGCCCGGGACAGGGATCCAACTATGGCTACACCTTC. This translates into CASSPGQGSNYGYTF. V and J are TRBV5-1 and TRBJ1-2; 9 positions match TRBD1. The CDR3 is 15 amino acids. The germline V gene has CDR1 SGHRS and CDR2 YFSETQ. The trim removed 4 bases at V and 2 bases at J, leaving 6 bases unmatched.